The 17 T cell receptor beta chains below all came from one sample that was sequenced in a study of blood T cell repertoires in COVID-19. Repertoires were generated with immunoSEQ multiplex PCR, while TCRdb's copy carries only in-frame clones and drops some. The table shows more than 40,000 clones, with more than 75% occurring only once. Sequenced input: peripheral blood. These receptor sequences come from a man aged 50 to 59 with active COVID-19.

This chain connects TRBV6-1 to TRBJ1-6, with 7 bases lining up with TRBD1. V dropped 4 bases and J dropped 0; count of bases not matched to a gene: 9. CDR1 is MNHNS and CDR2 is SASEGT in the germline V gene. The CDR3 length is 18 residues. CDR3 loop: CASSGGQITSSYNSPLHF. CDR3 DNA sequence: TGTGCCAGCAGTGGGGGACAGATTACAAGCTCCTATAATTCACCCCTCCACTTT.

The rearrangement joins TRBV5-1 to TRBJ2-5; possibly TRBD1 for D (5 bases). CDR1 is SGHRS, CDR2 YFSETQ, per germline. Trimming removed 4 bases from V and 5 bases from J, with 12 bases in between. The CDR3 has 13 amino acids. CDR3 nucleotides: TGCGCCAGCAGCCCAAGGGGTCGGGAGACCCAGTACTTC. Translated, it gives CASSPRGRETQYF.

The gene calls are TRBV7-6 and TRBJ1-2; 8 bases match TRBD1. Per the germline V gene, CDR1 is SGHVS and CDR2 is FNYEAQ. The length of the CDR3 is 15 residues. The V gene end was trimmed by 5 bases and the J gene end by 3 bases; junction bases not matched to a gene: 8. The CDR3 here is CASSRTTGVDYGYTF. The CDR3 DNA reads as TGTGCCAGCAGCCGGACGACAGGGGTAGACTATGGCTACACCTTC.

The gene calls are TRBV6-5 and TRBJ2-2, with no clear D. Germline V gives CDR1 MNHEY, CDR2 SVGAGI. There are 13 residues in the CDR3. Trimming removed 8 bases from V and 4 bases from J, with 11 bases in between. Here the CDR3 DNA reads TGTGCCAGCTCCTCGGAGAGCACCGGGGAGCTGTTTTTT. This codes for CASSSESTGELFF.

This clone is medium-sized in the sample. V usage is TRBV9 and J usage is TRBJ2-1; 9 nucleotides agree with TRBD2. Unmatched junction bases numbered 12, after V lost 4 bases and J lost 7 bases. Germline CDR1 is SGDLS and CDR2 is YYNGEE. The CDR3 covers 16 residues. The CDR3 protein is CASSPPGGGGANEQFF. In DNA form, the CDR3 reads TGTGCCAGCAGCCCCCCAGGAGGCGGGGGGGCAAATGAGCAGTTCTTC.

The V gene is TRBV14, the J gene TRBJ1-4, with D perhaps TRBD1 (5 bases). Between the trimmed V and J ends, which lost 4 bases and 8 bases, there was a span of 11 bases. The CDR3 is 13 amino acids. CDR1 and CDR2 (germline): SGHDN, FVKESK. CDR3 region: CASSPRTKEKLFF. The CDR3 DNA sequence: TGTGCCAGCAGCCCCCGGACAAAGGAAAAACTGTTTTTT.

This clone was detected a few times. The chain has TRBV5-1 and TRBJ2-7; D gene unclear. CDR3 size: 14 residues. Germline assignment: CDR1 SGHRS and CDR2 YFSETQ. V lost 0 bases, J lost 0 bases, and 7 bases lay in between. Written as DNA, the CDR3 is TGCGCCAGCAGCTTGGTTGGCATCTCCTACGAGCAGTACTTC. Residues: CASSLVGISYEQYF.

The chain joins TRBV23-1 to TRBJ2-7; perhaps TRBD2 as D (6 bases). TRBV23-1 qualifies as an ORF whose function is uncertain. The CDR3 runs to 16 residues. Trimming pared 4 bases from V and 0 bases from J, leaving 16 bases between. The CDR3 DNA reads TGCGCCAGCAGTCTAATCGGGGGTAGGAGCTCCTACGAGCAGTACTTC. Amino acid sequence: CASSLIGGRSSYEQYF.

The chain carries TRBV5-1 and TRBJ2-2, with a possible D match to TRBD2 (6 bases). CDR3 length: 15 amino acids. V was trimmed by 3 bases and J by 5 bases, leaving 14 bases between them. From germline, CDR1 is SGHRS and CDR2 YFSETQ. CDR3 sequence: CASSSRLDWTGELFF. In DNA, the CDR3 is TGCGCCAGCAGCTCCCGACTAGATTGGACCGGGGAGCTGTTTTTT.

In this sample, this clone turned up once. This chain uses TRBV10-2 with TRBJ1-1, with D uncertain. V dropped 11 bases and J dropped 3 bases, with 16 bases sitting between them. CDR1 WSHSY and CDR2 SAAADI come from the germline V gene. The CDR3 has 13 amino acids. The CDR3 DNA follows: TGCGCCTGCTCAGGCATCTCGTACACTGAAGCTTTCTTT. This translates into CACSGISYTEAFF.

This chain uses TRBV21-1 with TRBJ1-5. TRBV21-1 is classified as a pseudogene. This CDR3 region has 13 residues. This CDR3 is CASSKVEDQPQHF. The CDR3 nucleotides are TGTGCCAGCAGCAAAGTGGAGGATCAGCCCCAGCATTTT.

The rearrangement joins TRBV6-2 or TRBV6-3 to TRBJ2-3; D remains unclear. Per the germline V gene, CDR1 is MNHEY and CDR2 is SVGEGT. The CDR3 sequence is 14 residues long. V lost 2 bases and J 2 bases, leaving 8 bases between the germline ends. CDR3 in DNA: TGTGCCAGCAGTTACCCAGGAACCACAGATACGCAGTATTTT. This gives the protein CASSYPGTTDTQYF.

The rearrangement links TRBV2 to TRBJ2-7; no reliable D call. Germline V lookup: CDR1 SNHLY, CDR2 FYNNEI. The CDR3 runs to 13 residues. The ends were cut back, 6 bases at V and 0 bases at J, with 9 bases in the middle. The CDR3 nucleotides are TGTGCCAGCAGGTTACAGACCTCCTACGAGCAGTACTTC. Its translation: CASRLQTSYEQYF. The whole variable domain, remainder taken from reference TRBV2 and TRBJ2-7, is EPEVTQTPSHQVTQMGQEVILRCVPISNHLYFYWYRQILGQKVEFLVSFYNNEISEKSEIFDDQFSVERPDGSNFTLKIRSTKLEDSAMYFCASRLQTSYEQYFGPGTRLTVT.

This chain uses TRBV6-5 with TRBJ2-1; tentatively, D is TRBD1 (6 bases). The CDR3 covers 16 residues. CDR1 is MNHEY, CDR2 SVGAGI, per germline. Trimming left V 2 bases short and J 0 bases short, with 11 bases between. This chain's CDR3 is CASSYLTGSSYNEQFF. The DNA for the CDR3 is TGTGCCAGCAGTTACCTTACAGGGAGCTCCTACAATGAGCAGTTCTTC.

This sequence joins TRBV4-1 and TRBJ2-7; D is perhaps TRBD2 (6 bases). The CDR3 sequence is 16 residues long. V was clipped by 4 bases and J by 0 bases, with 16 bases between them. Germline V gives CDR1 MGHRA, CDR2 YSYEKL. CDR3 region: CASSPRRDGSSYEQYF. CDR3 nucleotide sequence: TGCGCCAGCAGCCCCAGAAGGGACGGGAGCTCCTACGAGCAGTACTTC.

The chain uses TRBV7-2 and TRBJ2-1; no clear D. V was shortened by 4 bases and J by 9 bases, with 16 bases between the two germline ends. The CDR3 extends over 14 amino acids. CDR1 is SGHTA and CDR2 is FQGNSA in the germline V gene. The CDR3: CASSSGPRVVEQFF. CDR3 sequence (DNA): TGTGCCAGCAGCTCAGGTCCCAGAGTTGTTGAGCAGTTCTTC.

CDR3 sequence (DNA): TGTGCCAGTACTGGCAGAAGGGAGGGCAGGGGGCGCTCCGGGGAGCTGTTTTTT. It codes for CASTGRREGRGRSGELFF. The chain employs TRBV19 and TRBJ2-2; possible D gene TRBD1, 8 bases. The CDR3 totals 18 residues. CDR1 is LNHDA, CDR2 SQIVND, per germline (reference sequence). V dropped 7 bases and J dropped 6 bases, with 27 bases sitting between them.